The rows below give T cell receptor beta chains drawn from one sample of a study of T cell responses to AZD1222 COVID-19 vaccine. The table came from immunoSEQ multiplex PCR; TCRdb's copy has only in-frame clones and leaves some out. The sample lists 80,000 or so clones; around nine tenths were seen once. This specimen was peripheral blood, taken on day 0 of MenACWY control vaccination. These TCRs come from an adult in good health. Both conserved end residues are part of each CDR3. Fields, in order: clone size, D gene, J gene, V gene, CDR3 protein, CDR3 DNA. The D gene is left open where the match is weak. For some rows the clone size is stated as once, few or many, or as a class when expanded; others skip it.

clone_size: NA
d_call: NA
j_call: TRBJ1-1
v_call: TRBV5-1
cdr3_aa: CASSFGVSNTEAFF
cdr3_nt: TGCGCCAGCAGCTTTGGGGTCTCGAACACTGAAGCTTTCTTT

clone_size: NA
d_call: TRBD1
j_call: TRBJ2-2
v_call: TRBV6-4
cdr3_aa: CASSPTGTRNTGELFF
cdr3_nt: TGTGCCAGCAGCCCGACAGGGACCAGGAACACCGGGGAGCTGTTTTTT

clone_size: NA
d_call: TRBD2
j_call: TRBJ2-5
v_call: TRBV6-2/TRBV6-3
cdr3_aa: CASSYPRSGTETQYF
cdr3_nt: TGTGCCAGCAGTTACCCGCGAAGCGGGACGGAGACCCAGTACTTC

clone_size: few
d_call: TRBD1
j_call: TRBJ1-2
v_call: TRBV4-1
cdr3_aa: CASSIDRGEGDGYTF
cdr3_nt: TGCGCCAGCAGCATCGACAGGGGCGAAGGCGATGGCTACACCTTC

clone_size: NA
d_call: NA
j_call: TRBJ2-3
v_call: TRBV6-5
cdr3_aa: CASSYRDNTDTQYF
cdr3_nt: TGTGCCAGCAGTTACAGGGACAACACAGATACGCAGTATTTT

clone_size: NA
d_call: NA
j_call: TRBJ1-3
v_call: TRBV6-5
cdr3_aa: CASSPGQSGNTIYF
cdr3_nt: TGTGCCAGCAGCCCAGGACAGTCCGGAAACACCATATATTTT

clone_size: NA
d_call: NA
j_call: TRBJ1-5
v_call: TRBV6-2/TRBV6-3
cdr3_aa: CASSYLSSNQPQHF
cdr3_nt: TGTGCCAGCAGTTACTTGAGTAGCAATCAGCCCCAGCATTTT

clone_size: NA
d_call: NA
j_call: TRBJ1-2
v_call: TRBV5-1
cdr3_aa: CASSLEGTVYGYTF
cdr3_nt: TGCGCCAGCAGCTTGGAGGGGACCGTATATGGCTACACCTTC

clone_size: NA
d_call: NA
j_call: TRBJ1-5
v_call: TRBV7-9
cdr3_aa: CASSLNLQPQHF
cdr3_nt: TGTGCCAGCAGCTTAAATCTACAGCCCCAGCATTTT

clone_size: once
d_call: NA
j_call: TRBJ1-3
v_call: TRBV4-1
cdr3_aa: CASSQGQTSGNTIYF
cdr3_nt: TGCGCCAGCAGCCAAGGACAGACCTCTGGAAACACCATATATTTT

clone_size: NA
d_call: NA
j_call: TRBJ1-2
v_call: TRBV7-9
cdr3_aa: CASSTSWTVNIYGYTF
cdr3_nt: TGTGCCAGCAGCACCTCTTGGACGGTTAACATCTATGGCTACACCTTC

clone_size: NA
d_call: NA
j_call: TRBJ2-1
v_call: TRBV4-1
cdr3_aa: CASSQDGDNLSEQFF
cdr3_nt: TGCGCCAGCAGCCAAGATGGAGACAACTTAAGTGAGCAGTTCTTC

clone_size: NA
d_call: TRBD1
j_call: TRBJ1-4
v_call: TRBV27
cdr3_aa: CASSRSQGAREKLFF
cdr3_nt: TGTGCCAGCAGTCGTTCCCAGGGGGCGCGGGAAAAACTGTTTTTT

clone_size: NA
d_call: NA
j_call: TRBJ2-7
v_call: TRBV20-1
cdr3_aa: CSASGAAGRHSYEQYF
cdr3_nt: TGCAGTGCTAGTGGGGCCGCGGGGCGCCACTCCTACGAGCAGTACTTC

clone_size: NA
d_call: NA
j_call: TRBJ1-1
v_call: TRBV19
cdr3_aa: CASSMGPTGNTEAFF
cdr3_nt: TGTGCCAGTAGTATGGGGCCCACGGGGAACACTGAAGCTTTCTTT

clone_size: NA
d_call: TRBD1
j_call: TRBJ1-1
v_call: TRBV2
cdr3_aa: CARKPGQGRVEAFF
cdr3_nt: TGTGCCAGAAAGCCGGGACAGGGAAGGGTTGAAGCTTTCTTT

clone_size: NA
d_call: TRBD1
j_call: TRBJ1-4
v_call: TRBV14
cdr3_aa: CAAEGTGGNEKLFF
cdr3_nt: TGTGCCGCGGAGGGGACAGGGGGCAACGAAAAACTGTTTTTT

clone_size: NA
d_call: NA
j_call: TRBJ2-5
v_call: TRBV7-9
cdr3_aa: CASSLELGAGETQYF
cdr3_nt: TGTGCCAGCAGCTTAGAGTTAGGGGCGGGAGAGACCCAGTACTTC

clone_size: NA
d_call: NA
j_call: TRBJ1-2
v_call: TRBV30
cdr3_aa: CASLKDYGYTF
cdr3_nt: TGTGCCAGTCTCAAGGACTATGGCTACACCTTC

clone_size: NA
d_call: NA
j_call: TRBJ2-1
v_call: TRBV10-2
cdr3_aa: CASGSRSSYNEQFF
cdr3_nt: TGCGCCAGCGGTAGCCGAAGCTCCTACAATGAGCAGTTCTTC

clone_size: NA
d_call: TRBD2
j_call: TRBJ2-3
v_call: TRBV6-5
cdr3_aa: CASKLAGITDTQYF
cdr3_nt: TGTGCCAGCAAACTAGCGGGGATCACAGATACGCAGTATTTT

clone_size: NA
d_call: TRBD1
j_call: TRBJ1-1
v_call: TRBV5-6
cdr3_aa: CASSLNRGNTEAFF
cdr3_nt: TGTGCCAGCAGCTTGAACAGGGGGAACACTGAAGCTTTCTTT

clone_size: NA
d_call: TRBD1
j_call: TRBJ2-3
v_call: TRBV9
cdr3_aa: CASSAGQGPDTQYF
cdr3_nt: TGTGCCAGCAGCGCCGGACAGGGACCAGATACGCAGTATTTT

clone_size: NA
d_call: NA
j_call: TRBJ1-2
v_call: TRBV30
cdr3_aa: CAWSTGQFDGYTF
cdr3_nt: TGTGCCTGGAGTACCGGACAGTTCGATGGCTACACCTTC

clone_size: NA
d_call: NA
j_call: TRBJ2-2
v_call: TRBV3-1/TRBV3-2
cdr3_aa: CASSQTGIFGGELFF
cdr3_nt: TGTGCCAGCAGCCAAACAGGGATTTTTGGCGGGGAGCTGTTTTTT

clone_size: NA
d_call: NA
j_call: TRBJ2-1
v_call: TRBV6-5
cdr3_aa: CASSYSMGEIGGEQFF
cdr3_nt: TGTGCCAGCAGTTACTCGATGGGGGAGATAGGAGGCGAGCAGTTCTTC

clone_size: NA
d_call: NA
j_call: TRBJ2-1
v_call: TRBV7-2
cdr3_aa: CASSLVRGPYNEQFF
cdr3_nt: TGTGCCAGCAGCTTAGTCAGGGGCCCCTACAATGAGCAGTTCTTC

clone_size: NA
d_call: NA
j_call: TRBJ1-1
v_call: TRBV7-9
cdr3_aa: CASSFPGLRGNTEAFF
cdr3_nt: TGTGCCAGCAGCTTTCCCGGACTGCGGGGGAACACTGAAGCTTTCTTT

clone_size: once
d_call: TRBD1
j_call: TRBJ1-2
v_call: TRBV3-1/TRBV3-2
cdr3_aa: CASSPRQGFWGYTF
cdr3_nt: TGTGCCAGCAGCCCCCGACAGGGCTTCTGGGGCTACACCTTC

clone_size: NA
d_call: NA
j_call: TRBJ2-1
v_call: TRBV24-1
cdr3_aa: CATSDFGPGRGNEQFF
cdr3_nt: TGTGCCACCAGTGATTTCGGACCCGGTCGCGGCAATGAGCAGTTCTTC

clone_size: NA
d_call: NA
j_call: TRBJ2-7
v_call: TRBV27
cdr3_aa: CASSLVGSSYEQYF
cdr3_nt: TGTGCCAGCAGTTTAGTAGGGAGCTCCTACGAGCAGTACTTC

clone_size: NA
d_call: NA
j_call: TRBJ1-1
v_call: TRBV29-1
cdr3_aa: CSVVILGDTEAFF
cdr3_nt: TGCAGCGTTGTAATCCTAGGGGACACTGAAGCTTTCTTT

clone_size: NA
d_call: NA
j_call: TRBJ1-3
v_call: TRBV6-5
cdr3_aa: CASIGSDSGNTIYF
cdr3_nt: TGTGCCAGCATAGGAAGTGACTCTGGAAACACCATATATTTT

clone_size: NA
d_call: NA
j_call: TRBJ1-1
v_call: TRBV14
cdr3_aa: CASRRGNTEAFF
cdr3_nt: TGTGCCAGCAGACGGGGTAACACTGAAGCTTTCTTT

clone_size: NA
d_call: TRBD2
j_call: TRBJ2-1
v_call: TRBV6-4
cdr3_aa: CASSEGAGMNYNEQFF
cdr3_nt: TGTGCCAGCAGTGAGGGAGCGGGGATGAACTACAATGAGCAGTTCTTC

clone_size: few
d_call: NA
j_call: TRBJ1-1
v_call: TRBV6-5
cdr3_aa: CASSYSTGRLNTEAFF
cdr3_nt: TGTGCCAGCAGTTACTCCACAGGGCGACTGAACACTGAAGCTTTCTTT

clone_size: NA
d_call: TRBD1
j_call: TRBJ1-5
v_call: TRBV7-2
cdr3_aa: CASSFGTAQQPQHF
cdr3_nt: TGTGCCAGCAGCTTTGGGACAGCGCAGCAGCCCCAGCATTTT

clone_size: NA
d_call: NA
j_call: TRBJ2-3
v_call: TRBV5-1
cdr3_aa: CASSPDGGDTQYF
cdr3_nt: TGCGCCAGCAGTCCCGACGGCGGGGATACGCAGTATTTT

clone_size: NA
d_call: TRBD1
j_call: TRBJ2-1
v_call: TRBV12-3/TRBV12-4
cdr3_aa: CASSLGQGREQFF
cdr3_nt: TGTGCCAGCAGTCTGGGACAGGGCCGGGAGCAGTTCTTC

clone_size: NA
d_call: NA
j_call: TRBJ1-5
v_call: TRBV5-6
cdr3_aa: CASSFFSGDNQPQHF
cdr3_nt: TGTGCCAGCAGCTTCTTTTCAGGGGACAATCAGCCCCAGCATTTT